This passage covers 28 T cell receptor beta chains from one sample sequenced in a study of T cell repertoires in cytomegalovirus infection. TCRdb re-analysed the reads in MiXCR, keeping a single row per CDR3 protein. The table records roughly 320,000 distinct CDR3 sequences, about a tenth of them present only once. Sample: PBMCs. All receptors come from a human donor in good health (CMV status not recorded). Some clones in this sample may be carry-over from other donors' samples.

This clonotype was detected many times. The chain joins TRBV7-3 to TRBJ2-3; 10 bases agree with TRBD2. The CDR3 runs to 15 residues. Losses at the gene ends were 1 base for V and 6 bases for J; bases not matched to a gene: 4. Germline CDR1 SGHTA, CDR2 FQGTGA. CDR3 protein: CASSLRAGGHDTQYF. CDR3 sequence (DNA): TGTGCCAGCAGCTTAAGAGCGGGGGGGCACGATACGCAGTATTTT.

The chain is built from TRBV23-1 and TRBJ2-7, with a weak D call TRBD1 (6 bases). TRBV23-1 is labeled an ORF, and its function is uncertain. With 6 bases removed from V and 1 base from J, the gap between germline ends came to 22 bases. CDR3 length equals 17 residues. The CDR3 DNA follows: TGCGCCAGCAGCCACAGAACTATGGACAGATCATCCTACGAGCAGTACGTC. Translation: CASSHRTMDRSSYEQYV.

This clonotype was counted many times. Here the CDR3 reads CASSLTVSRASGNTIYF. The CDR3 region has the DNA TGTGCCAGCAGCTTAACGGTGTCAAGGGCCTCTGGAAACACCATATATTTT. This chain uses TRBV7-2 with TRBJ1-3; D remains unclear. This CDR3 comprises 17 residues. V gave up 2 bases and J gave up 0 bases, with 14 bases separating them. Germline assignment: CDR1 SGHTA and CDR2 FQGNSA.

This clonotype was detected many times. The rearrangement joins TRBV6-1 to TRBJ1-1, with D perhaps matching TRBD1 (6 bases). Germline lookup yields CDR1 MNHNS and CDR2 SASEGT. The CDR3 spans 14 residues. Trimming took 6 bases from V and 0 from J, leaving 11 bases between them. CDR3: CASRRDTLNTEAFF. CDR3 bases: TGTGCCAGCAGGCGGGACACCTTGAACACTGAAGCTTTCTTT.

This clonotype showed up many times. The genes are TRBV28 and TRBJ1-5; no reliable D call. Trimming left V 5 bases short and J 0 bases short, with 14 bases between. This CDR3 has 16 residues. Looked up from germline, CDR1 is MDHEN and CDR2 is SYDVKM. The CDR3 is CASSPSGRDSNQPQHF. CDR3 DNA sequence: TGTGCCAGCAGTCCGTCTGGTCGGGATAGCAATCAGCCCCAGCATTTT.

At least ten counts were recorded for this clonotype. The chain uses TRBV7-9 and TRBJ1-1; D remains unclear. The germline gives CDR1 SEHNR, CDR2 FQNEAQ (reference sequence). The CDR3 is 14 residues long. Trimming took off 1 base at V and 5 bases at J, with 11 bases between the two ends. For the CDR3, the DNA is TGTGCCAGCAGCTTAGAGGGCAGCGGGACTGAAGCTTTCTTT. Its translation: CASSLEGSGTEAFF.

There are many counts of this clonotype. This chain uses TRBV20-1 with TRBJ1-6; tentatively, D is TRBD1 (6 bases). The V end lost 7 bases, the J end lost 4 bases, and 14 bases lay between the germline ends. Looked up from germline, CDR1 is DFQATT and CDR2 is SNEGSKA (reference sequence). This CDR3 is 14 amino acids long. DNA for the CDR3: TGCAGTGGTTTGGAAGGGACATATAATTCACCCCTCCACTTT. Encoded protein: CSGLEGTYNSPLHF.

This clonotype was seen repeatedly, ten times or more. This sequence joins TRBV7-8 and TRBJ1-4; no clear D gene. Trimming removed 6 bases from V and 8 bases from J, with 22 bases in between. CDR1 is SGHVS and CDR2 is FQNEAQ in the germline V gene. The CDR3 contains 16 residues. CDR3 nucleotides: TGTGCCAGCAGTTCTATAAGCCACCTGGGTGGGGAAAAACTGTTTTTT. Translated: CASSSISHLGGEKLFF. Variable domain in full (rest from reference TRBV7-8 and TRBJ1-4): GAGVSQSPRYKVAKRGQDVALRCDPISGHVSLFWYQQALGQGPEFLTYFQNEAQLDKSGLPSDRFFAERPEGSVSTLKIQRTQQEDSAVYLCASSSISHLGGEKLFFGSGTQLSVL.

The V gene is TRBV20-1, the J gene TRBJ2-5, with 8 bases identical to TRBD2. This CDR3 is built from 12 residues. CDR1 is DFQATT, CDR2 SNEGSKA, per germline (reference sequence). For the CDR3, the DNA is TGCAGCCAGCGGGGGTACCAAGAGACCCAGTACTTC. This sequence encodes CSQRGYQETQYF.

This clonotype was observed at least ten times. The chain has TRBV12-3 or TRBV12-4 and TRBJ2-5; no clear D gene. The CDR3 spans 13 residues. The V and J ends lost 2 bases and 7 bases respectively, with 11 bases between them. This chain's CDR3 is CASSLQDGRTQYF. CDR3 in DNA: TGTGCCAGCAGTTTACAGGACGGTCGGACCCAGTACTTC.

At least ten counts were recorded for this clonotype. The rearrangement links TRBV5-4 to TRBJ1-2; D is uncertain. Germline V gene data show CDR1 as SGHNT and CDR2 as YYREEE (reference sequence). This CDR3 has 14 residues. Trimming left V 4 bases short and J 3 bases short, with 13 bases between. CDR3: CASSDRDVDYGYTF. Here the CDR3 DNA reads TGTGCCAGCAGCGACCGGGATGTGGACTATGGCTACACCTTC.

The chain links TRBV5-1 to TRBJ1-5, with TRBD1 matching over 7 bases. This CDR3 spans 15 amino acids. J lost 4 bases, V lost 0 bases, and 4 bases had no gene match. Germline-derived CDR1 and CDR2 are SGHRS and YFSETQ. As DNA, the CDR3 is TGCGCCAGCAGCTTGGAAGGGGGCGCAAATCAGCCCCAGCATTTT. Its protein is CASSLEGGANQPQHF.

This clonotype was observed at least ten times. J is TRBJ1-1 and V is TRBV7-2, with D possibly being TRBD1 (5 bases). V was shortened by 5 bases and J by 4 bases, with 8 bases between the two germline ends. This CDR3 contains 12 residues. Germline-derived CDR1 and CDR2 are SGHTA and FQGNSA. CDR3 in amino acids: CASSTTVTEAFF. The CDR3 nucleotides are TGTGCCAGCAGCACGACAGTCACTGAAGCTTTCTTT.

This clonotype was found many times. The chain joins TRBV5-6 to TRBJ1-1; TRBD1 aligns across 8 bases. J lost 0 bases, V lost 3 bases, and 4 bases had no gene match. This CDR3 has 15 amino acids. Germline values: CDR1 SGHDT, CDR2 YYEEEE. The DNA of the CDR3 is TGTGCCAGCAGCTCCTGGACAGGGTTGAACACTGAAGCTTTCTTT. Its protein is CASSSWTGLNTEAFF.

The table lists this clonotype with many counts. This chain connects TRBV28 to TRBJ1-1; no reliable D call. The CDR3 totals 16 residues. Germline V gene sequence: CDR1 MDHEN, CDR2 SYDVKM. Trimming left V 6 bases short and J 7 bases short, with 24 bases between. The CDR3 loop reads CASSNQATVQRLEAFF. In DNA form, the CDR3 reads TGTGCCAGCAGCAATCAGGCCACCGTACAGAGACTTGAAGCTTTCTTT.

The V gene is TRBV4-3, the J gene TRBJ1-5; D ambiguous. Germline loops: CDR1 LGHNA, CDR2 YSLEER. V lost 5 bases to trimming and J lost 6 bases, with 20 bases between them. The CDR3 totals 16 residues. The CDR3 nucleotides read TGCGCCAGCAGCTCATGGAAGGGAGGGTCTCCTCAGCCCCAGCATTTT. Translation: CASSSWKGGSPQPQHF.

This clonotype was seen repeatedly, ten times or more. The chain combines TRBV7-3 with TRBJ1-2; D ambiguous. CDR1 is SGHTA, CDR2 FQGTGA, per germline. The CDR3 spans 15 residues. Trimming cost V 6 bases and J 2 bases, with 16 bases left between them. CDR3 in amino acids: CASSYTPGRNYGYTF. The CDR3 DNA reads as TGTGCCAGCAGTTATACTCCCGGACGGAACTATGGCTACACCTTC. The complete variable domain, with remaining parts taken from reference TRBV7-3 and TRBJ1-2, reads GAGVSQTPSNKVTEKGKYVELRCDPISGHTALYWYRQSLGQGPEFLIYFQGTGAADDSGLPNDRFFAVRPEGSVSTLKIQRTERGDSAVYLCASSYTPGRNYGYTFGSGTRLTVV.

Ten or more counts support this clonotype. V gene TRBV20-1 combines with J gene TRBJ2-1; D uncertain. CDR1 is DFQATT, CDR2 SNEGSKA, per germline (reference sequence). Trimming removed 3 bases from V and 10 bases from J, with 7 bases in between. CDR3 length: 10 amino acids. The DNA for the CDR3 is TGCAGTGCTAGTAGAGGAGAGCAGTTCTTC. It yields the protein CSASRGEQFF.

This clonotype was observed at least ten times. CDR3 amino acids: CASSFDSTEAFF. The CDR3 coding sequence is TGTGCCAGCAGCTTCGACAGCACTGAAGCTTTCTTT. The rearrangement joins TRBV5-4 to TRBJ1-1, with D tentatively TRBD1 (5 bases). CDR3 length equals 12 residues. V was shortened by 2 bases and J by 4 bases, with 6 bases between the two germline ends. Germline-derived CDR1 and CDR2 are SGHNT and YYREEE (reference sequence).

Ten or more counts support this clonotype. The rearrangement links TRBV6-5 to TRBJ1-2; 7 positions agree with TRBD1. Germline CDR1 MNHEY, CDR2 SVGAGI. The CDR3 loop spans 15 amino acids. V lost 2 bases to trimming and J lost 2 bases; unmatched junction nucleotides: 5. The CDR3 region is CASSYGAGGNYGYTF. CDR3 DNA sequence: TGTGCCAGCAGTTACGGGGCAGGGGGAAACTATGGCTACACCTTC.

This clonotype appeared a few times. The chain carries TRBV25-1 and TRBJ2-2, with 8 bases aligning to TRBD1. CDR3 length equals 14 residues. The junction had 3 bases not matched to a gene; V was cut back by 4 bases and J by 5 bases. CDR1 and CDR2 (germline): MGHDK, SYGVNS. The CDR3 reads CASSAGGWTGELFF. The CDR3 bases are TGTGCCAGCAGTGCAGGGGGCTGGACCGGGGAGCTGTTTTTT.

This clonotype has a count of ten or more. The chain combines TRBV7-2 with TRBJ2-3; 7 bases are shared with TRBD2. Per the germline V gene, CDR1 is SGHTA and CDR2 is FQGNSA. The CDR3 covers 20 residues. The V and J ends lost 1 base and 0 bases, in that order; junction bases with no gene match: 16. The CDR3 region is CASSLVLRGTHRSSTDTQYF. CDR3 DNA sequence: TGTGCCAGCAGCTTAGTGCTGCGGGGGACCCACCGATCTAGCACAGATACGCAGTATTTT.

The table lists this clonotype with many counts. The CDR3 spells CASERGEDTF. Written as DNA, the CDR3 is TGTGCCAGCGAACGGGGCGAGGACACCTTC. This chain joins TRBV2 and TRBJ1-2; TRBD1 is a possible D gene (5 bases). The germline CDR1 and CDR2 sequences are SNHLY and FYNNEI. This CDR3 is built from 10 residues. V was cut by 8 bases and J by 12 bases, with 13 bases left in between.

This clonotype was seen many times. The chain recombines TRBV7-9 with TRBJ1-1; unclear D gene. Trimming stripped 1 base from V and 6 bases from J, with 6 bases between. The germline gives CDR1 SEHNR, CDR2 FQNEAQ (reference sequence). The CDR3 is 12 amino acids. The CDR3 coding sequence is TGTGCCAGCAGCTTAGTCCAGGCTGAAGCTTTCTTT. Translation: CASSLVQAEAFF.

As for this clonotype: Just one base apart from a much larger clone, this may be a read error. This chain links TRBV7-4 with TRBJ1-5; D not resolved. The CDR3 is 14 amino acids. The germline V gene encodes CDR1 SGHVT and CDR2 SQSDAQ. The CDR3 DNA is TGTGCCAGCAGCTTAGGCCAGACGAATCAGCCCCGGCATTTT. It is translated as CASSLGQTNQPRHF.

This clonotype was counted only a few times. CDR3 region: CASSVGTRGYEQYV. CDR3 nucleotides: TGCGCCAGCAGCGTCGGGACTAGGGGCTACGAGCAGTACGTC. The chain couples TRBV5-1 to TRBJ2-7; 8 nucleotides align to TRBD2. The germline gives CDR1 SGHRS, CDR2 YFSETQ. This CDR3 has 14 amino acids. V shed 4 bases, J shed 3 bases, and the junction held 6 bases outside the gene matches.

This clonotype showed up many times. The chain uses TRBV7-6 and TRBJ1-4; possible D gene TRBD1, 6 bases. Germline values: CDR1 SGHVS, CDR2 FNYEAQ. This CDR3 has 16 residues. V lost 3 bases and J 3 bases, leaving 14 bases between the germline ends. CDR3 sequence reads: CASSLVPTGPNEKLFF. Written as DNA, the CDR3 is TGTGCCAGCAGCTTGGTTCCGACAGGCCCTAATGAAAAACTGTTTTTT.

This clonotype was recorded many times. The V and J genes are TRBV12-3 or TRBV12-4 and TRBJ2-5; D is ambiguous. CDR3 length: 13 amino acids. Deletions cut 3 bases from V and 4 bases from J, with 9 bases between. CDR3 coding DNA: TGTGCCAGCAGTTTGTCCCCGTTAGAGACCCAGTACTTC. It codes for CASSLSPLETQYF.